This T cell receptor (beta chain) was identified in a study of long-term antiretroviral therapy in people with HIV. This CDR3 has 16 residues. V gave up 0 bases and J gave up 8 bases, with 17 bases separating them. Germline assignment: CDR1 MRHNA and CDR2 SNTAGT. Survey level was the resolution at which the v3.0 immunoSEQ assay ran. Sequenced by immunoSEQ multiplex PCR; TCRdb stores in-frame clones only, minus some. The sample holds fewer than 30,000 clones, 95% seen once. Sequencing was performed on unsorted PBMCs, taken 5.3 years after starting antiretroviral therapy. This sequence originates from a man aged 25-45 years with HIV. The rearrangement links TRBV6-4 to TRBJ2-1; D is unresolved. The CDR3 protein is CASSDSGFSLVDEQFF. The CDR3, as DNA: TGTGCCAGCAGTGACTCGGGGTTTAGCCTTGTAGATGAGCAGTTCTTC.